The clone carrying this T cell receptor (beta chain) has ten or more counts. The record originates from a study of blood T cells in healthy people across ages. Per sample, a minimum of 6 million PBMCs were isolated. With a J-beta primer mix and a sample-barcoded 5' primer, a second PCR ran roughly 6 to 11 cycles. Each cDNA molecule was tagged by a template-switch adaptor with 12 random nucleotides. TCRdb redid the calling of the 5' RACE reads with MiXCR, one entry per CDR3 protein. The table shows around 1.5 million distinct CDR3 sequences, with roughly 45% occurring only once. Germline-derived CDR1 and CDR2 are MGHRA and YSYEKL. The CDR3 loop spans 14 amino acids. With V trimmed by 0 bases and J by 4 bases, 1 base remained unmatched.

The source material was blood. This rearrangement joins TRBV4-1 to TRBJ2-7, with 9 bases fitting TRBD1. The receptor was derived from a woman younger than 35 in good health. CDR3 nucleotide sequence: TGCGCCAGCAGCCAAGAAGGACAGGGGTACGAGCAGTACTTC. It yields the protein CASSQEGQGYEQYF.